This passage covers 25 T cell receptor beta chains from one sample sequenced in a study of graft-versus-host responses after intestinal transplantation. Repertoires were generated with immunoSEQ multiplex PCR, while TCRdb's copy carries only in-frame clones and drops some. The sample has 14,000 or so clones, 77% seen once. Lamina propria and intraepithelial lymphocytes were released by processing graft tissue. The sample in question was ileum tissue, obtained roughly 28 days after intestinal transplant. Every receptor here comes from a human patient who received an intestinal transplant, so some T cells may come from the graft donor.

The chain recombines TRBV11-2 with TRBJ2-5; D may be TRBD2 (5 bases). The CDR3 loop spans 16 amino acids. Trimming stripped 0 bases from V and 1 base from J, with 12 bases between. Germline CDR1 is SGHAT and CDR2 is FQNNGV. The CDR3 region is CASSLDPGLTQETQYF. DNA of the CDR3: TGTGCCAGCAGCTTAGACCCGGGGTTAACCCAAGAGACCCAGTACTTC.

This rearrangement joins TRBV6-4 to TRBJ2-6; 7 bases align to TRBD2. Germline V lookup: CDR1 MRHNA, CDR2 SNTAGT. Unmatched junction bases numbered 3, after V lost 3 bases and J lost 4 bases. This CDR3 comprises 15 residues. DNA for the CDR3: TGTGCCAGCAGTGAGGCGGGGGACGGGGCCAACGTCCTGACTTTC. Translating it yields CASSEAGDGANVLTF.

The V call is TRBV19, the J call TRBJ1-1, with D possibly being TRBD1 (6 bases). Germline V gives CDR1 LNHDA, CDR2 SQIVND (reference sequence). The CDR3 has 13 amino acids. Trimming took off 5 bases at V and 6 bases at J, with 13 bases between the two ends. The CDR3 nucleotides are TGTGCCAGTAGTGCCGGACAGTACGCTGAAGCTTTCTTT. This encodes CASSAGQYAEAFF.

This rearrangement joins TRBV29-1 to TRBJ2-5, with D perhaps TRBD2 (5 bases). In germline, CDR1 is SQVTM, CDR2 ANQGSEA. The V and J ends lost 6 bases and 5 bases respectively, with 13 bases between them. The CDR3 runs to 12 residues. CDR3 residues: CSVEQSGETQYF. The CDR3 bases are TGCAGCGTCGAGCAATCGGGGGAGACCCAGTACTTC.

The V and J genes are TRBV4-1 and TRBJ2-2; D is undetermined. Per germline, CDR1 MGHRA and CDR2 YSYEKL. The CDR3 covers 14 residues. The ends were cut back, 1 base at V and 4 bases at J, with 7 bases in the middle. CDR3 DNA: TGCGCCAGCAGCCAAGTTGGTAGCACCGGGGAGCTGTTTTTT. This gives the protein CASSQVGSTGELFF.

The chain joins TRBV27 to TRBJ2-3; 7 positions match TRBD1. Germline V lookup: CDR1 MNHEY, CDR2 SMNVEV (reference sequence). With 6 bases clipped from V and 3 bases from J, the junction kept 12 bases outside the gene matches. This CDR3 contains 16 residues. CDR3 protein: CASRSLRDRITDTQYF. The CDR3 DNA is TGTGCCAGCAGATCTCTCCGGGACAGAATAACAGATACGCAGTATTTT.

This chain joins TRBV9 and TRBJ1-4; TRBD1 matches at 10 bases. Germline V gives CDR1 SGDLS, CDR2 YYNGEE. The CDR3 has 14 amino acids. The J segment lost 7 bases and the V segment lost 4 bases, leaving 4 bases of the junction unmatched. The CDR3 loop is CASSLGQGSEKLFF. The DNA of the CDR3 is TGTGCCAGCAGCCTGGGACAGGGGAGTGAAAAACTGTTTTTT.

The table lists this clone with a few counts. This sequence joins TRBV11-3 and TRBJ2-5; 9 nucleotides align to TRBD1. The CDR3 loop spans 16 amino acids. Germline CDR1 and CDR2: SGHNT and YENEEA. With 3 bases clipped from V and 4 bases from J, the junction kept 9 bases outside the gene matches. Here the CDR3 DNA reads TGTGCCAGCAGCTTCACCGGGACAGGGAGTGGAGAGACCCAGTACTTC. Translated: CASSFTGTGSGETQYF.

This chain connects TRBV28 to TRBJ1-6, with D perhaps TRBD1 (6 bases). Germline assignment: CDR1 MDHEN and CDR2 SYDVKM. Trimming shortened V by 1 base and J by 9 bases, and 13 bases separated the two germline ends. This CDR3 region has 15 residues. CDR3 sequence reads: CASSLSTGLSSPLHF. The DNA of the CDR3 is TGTGCCAGCAGTTTATCTACAGGGTTGAGTTCACCCCTCCACTTT.

This chain joins TRBV4-1 and TRBJ2-7; 10 bases are a match to TRBD1. There are 13 residues in the CDR3. V lost 5 bases and J lost 2; bases outside the gene matches: 0. CDR1 and CDR2 (germline): MGHRA, YSYEKL. The CDR3 protein is CASSGQGAYEQYV. The CDR3 region has the DNA TGCGCCAGCAGCGGACAGGGGGCCTACGAGCAGTACGTC.

This chain joins TRBV19 and TRBJ1-2, with D possibly TRBD1 on 6 matching bases. This CDR3 spans 16 amino acids. Trimming pared 1 base from V and 8 bases from J, leaving 20 bases between. Germline V CDR1 and CDR2: LNHDA, SQIVND (reference sequence). In DNA form, the CDR3 reads TGTGCCAGTAGTATAGGGCCCCGCGGGGGGCCGGGCGGCTACACCTTC. This gives the protein CASSIGPRGGPGGYTF.

This chain connects TRBV7-2 to TRBJ2-1; D is undetermined. Deletions cut 1 base from V and 3 bases from J, with 7 bases between. This CDR3 is built from 14 residues. CDR1 is SGHTA and CDR2 is FQGNSA in the germline V gene. CDR3 bases: TGTGCCAGCAGCTTAGACCTAAACTACAATGAGCAGTTCTTC. Translating it yields CASSLDLNYNEQFF.

Of note for this clone: An end of the junction does not agree with germline; a read error may underlie this. This chain connects TRBV15 to TRBJ2-5; D gene ambiguous. Germline lookup yields CDR1 LNHNV and CDR2 YYDKDF (reference sequence). CDR3 length: 12 residues. The CDR3 sequence is CATSRDEQTQHF. The DNA of the CDR3 is TGTGCCACCAGCAGAGATGAACAGACCCAGCACTTC. The full variable domain, in which reference TRBV15 and TRBJ2-5 provide the parts outside the CDR3, is DAMVIQNPRYQVTQFGKPVTLSCSQTLNHNVMYWYQQKSSQAPKLLFHYYDKDFNNEADTPDNFQSRRPNTSFCFLDIRSPGLGDTAMYLCATSRDEQTQHFGPGTRLLVL.

The chain uses TRBV9 and TRBJ2-2; D is ambiguous. From germline, CDR1 is SGDLS and CDR2 YYNGEE. The CDR3 runs 12 residues. V was cut by 7 bases and J by 3 bases, with 7 bases left in between. The CDR3 spells CASDSDTGELFF. CDR3 nucleotides: TGTGCCAGCGACTCCGACACCGGGGAGCTGTTTTTT.

Judged by abundance, this clone is medium-sized. The chain carries TRBV10-1 and TRBJ1-4, with D perhaps TRBD1 (5 bases). Trimming removed 3 bases at V and 5 bases at J, with 10 bases between. CDR1 WNHNN and CDR2 SYGVQD come from the germline V gene (reference sequence). The CDR3 has 14 residues. The chain's CDR3 is CASSDPGGNEKLFF. CDR3 bases: TGCGCCAGCAGTGATCCGGGGGGGAATGAAAAACTGTTTTTT.

This clone appeared a few times. DNA of the CDR3: TGTGCCAGTAGCCTGGACAGGATCGCTCAGCCCCAGCATTTT. This gives the protein CASSLDRIAQPQHF. This chain links TRBV19 with TRBJ1-5, with TRBD1 matching 7 bases. Germline trimming cut 6 bases from V and 6 bases from J; bases unmatched to any gene: 8. CDR3 length: 14 residues. Germline V CDR1 and CDR2: LNHDA, SQIVND (reference sequence).

The V gene is TRBV4-1, the J gene TRBJ2-2; D is possibly TRBD1 (6 bases). V lost 2 bases to trimming and J lost 7 bases, with 14 bases between them. Germline CDR1 and CDR2: MGHRA and YSYEKL. This CDR3 spans 15 amino acids. The CDR3 here is CASSQRGRIGGELFF. In nucleotides, the CDR3 is TGCGCCAGCAGCCAAAGGGGGAGAATAGGCGGGGAGCTGTTTTTT.

This chain uses TRBV7-8 with TRBJ1-2; D is uncertain. Germline V gives CDR1 SGHVS, CDR2 FQNEAQ. The germline V and J ends were trimmed by 1 base and 8 bases, with 17 bases remaining between them. CDR3 length: 15 residues. CDR3 in amino acids: CASSLDAGSRLGYTF. The CDR3 coding sequence is TGTGCCAGCAGCTTAGACGCCGGGTCTCGTTTAGGCTACACCTTC.

This clone occurred a few times. This rearrangement joins TRBV7-2 to TRBJ2-5; 8 nucleotides line up with TRBD1. CDR1 is SGHTA, CDR2 FQGNSA, per germline. This CDR3 contains 18 residues. The trim removed 5 bases at V and 3 bases at J, leaving 17 bases unmatched. The DNA for the CDR3 is TGTGCCAGCAGCACAATATGGCAGGGGGCGCTTGGTGAAGAGACCCAGTACTTC. Amino acid sequence: CASSTIWQGALGEETQYF.

The chain has TRBV29-1 and TRBJ2-1, with 8 bases lining up with TRBD1. Looked up from germline, CDR1 is SQVTM and CDR2 is ANQGSEA. This CDR3 has 12 residues. This CDR3 reads CSFRDRGNEQFF. In DNA, the CDR3 is TGCAGTTTTCGCGACAGGGGCAATGAGCAGTTCTTC.

The chain recombines TRBV29-1 with TRBJ2-1; D perhaps matches TRBD1 (6 bases). V lost 3 bases and J 4 bases, leaving 16 bases between the germline ends. The CDR3 is 15 amino acids. Germline V gives CDR1 SQVTM, CDR2 ANQGSEA. The CDR3 region has the DNA TGCAGCGTTGAGATCGGGACACTCCATTACAATGAGCAGTTCTTC. It encodes CSVEIGTLHYNEQFF.

This clone was detected a few times. The CDR3 sequence: CASSPGLVGSPLHF. Written as DNA, the CDR3 is TGTGCCAGCAGCCCCGGACTGGTGGGGTCACCCCTCCACTTT. This chain connects TRBV28 to TRBJ1-6; D not certain. Germline V gene data show CDR1 as MDHEN and CDR2 as SYDVKM. CDR3 length: 14 amino acids. V dropped 6 bases and J dropped 10 bases, with 16 bases sitting between them.

The rearrangement uses TRBV11-2 and TRBJ1-1; D is unresolved. The V end was cut by 0 bases, the J end by 6 bases, with 11 bases between. From germline, CDR1 is SGHAT and CDR2 FQNNGV. The CDR3 is 14 residues long. CDR3: CASSLDSQVPEAFF. In nucleotides, the CDR3 is TGTGCCAGCAGCTTAGATAGTCAGGTCCCTGAAGCTTTCTTT.

J is TRBJ1-6 and V is TRBV6-1; no definite D call. The CDR3 contains 16 residues. V was cut by 3 bases and J by 0 bases, with 9 bases left in between. Per the germline V gene, CDR1 is MNHNS and CDR2 is SASEGT. CDR3 in DNA: TGTGCCAGCAGTGATTCCAGAGGCTCCTATAATTCACCCCTCCACTTT. It specifies CASSDSRGSYNSPLHF.

The V and J genes are TRBV5-1 and TRBJ1-1; D gene ambiguous. Trimming pared 2 bases from V and 0 bases from J, leaving 8 bases between. The CDR3 totals 14 residues. The germline CDR1 and CDR2 sequences are SGHRS and YFSETQ. CDR3 amino acids: CASSFGELNTEAFF. In DNA form, the CDR3 reads TGCGCCAGCAGCTTCGGGGAACTGAACACTGAAGCTTTCTTT.